These T cell receptor beta chains were read from a single sample in a study of cytomegalovirus exposure and HLA in healthy donors. The assay was immunoSEQ multiplex PCR, and TCRdb's table has in-frame clones only and misses some. The sample shows around 110,000 clones, approximately 80% of them seen only once. Source material: PBMCs. The receptors stem from a male donor in good health and CMV-seronegative. Both conserved end residues are part of each CDR3. D genes are given only for firm matches. Rows give clone size only sometimes, using once, few, many, or a class for an expanded clone.

cdr3_length	v_call	j_call	clone_size	d_call	cdr3_aa	cdr3_nt
15	TRBV6-6	TRBJ2-7	NA	TRBD2	CASSTRGTSGSEQYF	TGTGCCAGCAGCACACGCGGGACTAGCGGGAGCGAGCAGTACTTC
15	TRBV11-2	TRBJ1-1	NA	TRBD1	CASSPGDRGTNEAFF	TGTGCCAGCAGCCCCGGGGACAGGGGAACCAATGAAGCTTTCTTT
15	TRBV4-1	TRBJ2-7	once	NA	CASSQLPDSTYEQYF	TGCGCCAGCAGCCAGCTTCCGGACAGCACCTACGAGCAGTACTTC
15	TRBV5-1	TRBJ2-5	NA	TRBD2	CASSLEGTRVETQYF	TGCGCCAGCAGCCTGGAAGGGACTAGGGTAGAGACCCAGTACTTC
14	TRBV10-3	TRBJ2-7	NA	NA	CAITSNSVAYEQYF	TGTGCCATCACGAGTAATAGCGTCGCCTACGAGCAGTACTTC
16	TRBV18	TRBJ1-5	once	NA	CASSPLSTSYDQPQHF	TGTGCCAGCTCACCACTATCTACTTCCTACGATCAGCCCCAGCATTTT
15	TRBV2	TRBJ2-5	NA	TRBD1	CASSILQGAQETQYF	TGTGCCAGCAGCATTCTCCAGGGGGCGCAAGAGACCCAGTACTTC
12	TRBV5-1	TRBJ2-1	NA	NA	CASSLVGDEQFF	TGCGCCAGCAGCTTGGTGGGAGATGAGCAGTTCTTC
14	TRBV9	TRBJ2-7	once	NA	CASSVGGARYEQYF	TGTGCCAGCAGCGTAGGCGGGGCCCGCTACGAGCAGTACTTC
14	TRBV28	TRBJ2-7	few	TRBD1	CASRIGTGGYEQYF	TGTGCCAGCAGGATCGGGACAGGAGGCTACGAGCAGTACTTC
13	TRBV10-3	TRBJ1-2	NA	NA	CAIRREGGYGYTF	TGTGCCATCCGCCGTGAGGGTGGCTATGGCTACACCTTC
13	TRBV19	TRBJ2-5	NA	TRBD1	CASSRDRPETQYF	TGTGCCAGTAGTAGGGACAGGCCAGAGACCCAGTACTTC
15	TRBV11-2	TRBJ1-1	NA	TRBD1	CASSSQQGANTEAFF	TGTGCCAGCAGCTCTCAACAGGGGGCAAACACTGAAGCTTTCTTT
20	TRBV6-4	TRBJ2-3	NA	TRBD2	CASSDSKGSGRRFGTDTQYF	TGTGCCAGCAGTGACTCGAAGGGTAGCGGGAGGAGATTTGGCACAGATACGCAGTATTTT
15	TRBV13	TRBJ1-3	NA	NA	CASSGRGRSGNTIYF	TGTGCCAGCAGCGGCAGGGGCCGCTCTGGAAACACCATATATTTT
14	TRBV10-3	TRBJ2-7	NA	NA	CAISEGQNLGEQYF	TGTGCCATCAGTGAGGGACAGAACTTAGGCGAGCAGTACTTC
15	TRBV6-1	TRBJ2-1	NA	TRBD1	CASLRGQGGRNEQFF	TGTGCCAGCCTCCGGGGACAGGGCGGACGAAATGAGCAGTTCTTC
15	TRBV6-5	TRBJ2-7	NA	TRBD2	CASSLSGDSPYEQYF	TGTGCCAGCAGTTTGAGCGGGGATTCTCCCTACGAGCAGTACTTC
15	TRBV28	TRBJ1-2	NA	NA	CASSLVRGRVDGYTF	TGTGCCAGCAGTTTAGTTCGCGGCAGGGTAGATGGCTACACCTTC
13	TRBV18	TRBJ1-1	NA	NA	CASSRQKNTEAFF	TGTGCCAGCTCACGACAGAAGAACACTGAAGCTTTCTTT
13	TRBV6-6	TRBJ1-1	few	NA	CASSRTVNTEAFF	TGTGCCAGCAGTCGGACTGTGAACACTGAAGCTTTCTTT
14	TRBV5-4	TRBJ2-4	NA	NA	CASSLAGIKNIQYF	TGTGCCAGCAGCTTGGCCGGGATTAAAAACATTCAGTACTTC
16	TRBV4-1	TRBJ2-7	NA	TRBD2	CASSQSTSGVSYEQYF	TGCGCCAGCAGCCAAAGCACTAGCGGGGTTTCCTACGAGCAGTACTTC
12	TRBV25-1	TRBJ1-1	medium-sized	NA	CASAGRDTEAFF	TGTGCTAGTGCTGGGAGGGACACTGAAGCTTTCTTT
14	TRBV19	TRBJ2-1	NA	TRBD1	CASWVGTGANEQFF	TGTGCCAGTTGGGTGGGGACAGGAGCCAATGAGCAGTTCTTC
14	TRBV4-1	TRBJ2-1	NA	TRBD2	CASSLGTSGPGQFF	TGCGCCAGCAGCCTCGGGACTAGCGGGCCCGGGCAGTTCTTC
17	TRBV1	TRBJ2-3	NA	NA	CTSSQDHISGSADTQYF	TGCACCAGCAGCCAAGATCATATCAGCGGGAGTGCAGATACGCAGTATTTT
14	TRBV4-1	TRBJ2-2	NA	NA	CASSQAGDTGELFF	TGCGCCAGCAGCCAAGCGGGAGACACCGGGGAGCTGTTTTTT
15	TRBV28	TRBJ2-7	once	TRBD2	CASSPSGRPSYEQYF	TGTGCCAGCAGCCCCAGCGGGAGGCCCTCTTACGAGCAGTACTTC
15	TRBV27	TRBJ1-3	NA	NA	CASSLSGGSGNTIYF	TGTGCCAGCAGTTTATCCGGGGGATCTGGAAACACCATATATTTT
14	TRBV18	TRBJ1-1	NA	NA	CASSPGAGNAEAFF	TGTGCCAGCTCACCGGGAGCTGGGAACGCTGAAGCTTTCTTT
16	TRBV23-1	TRBJ2-5	NA	TRBD1	CASSQDLGQGVKTQYF	TGCGCCAGCAGTCAGGACCTCGGGCAGGGGGTAAAGACCCAGTACTTC
15	TRBV5-8	TRBJ2-1	NA	TRBD1	CASSLGQGTLRGQFF	TGTGCCAGCAGCTTGGGACAGGGTACCCTACGTGGGCAGTTCTTC
13	TRBV27	TRBJ1-1	NA	TRBD1	CASGTGMSTEAFF	TGTGCCAGCGGGACAGGGATGAGCACTGAAGCTTTCTTT
13	TRBV14	TRBJ2-7	NA	NA	CASSPQFGLGQYF	TGTGCCAGCAGCCCCCAGTTTGGACTCGGGCAGTACTTC
14	TRBV7-9	TRBJ2-2	NA	NA	CASSKSGNTGELFF	TGTGCCAGCAGCAAATCCGGGAACACCGGGGAGCTGTTTTTT